This T cell receptor (beta chain) was found in a study of blood T cells in healthy people across ages. With regard to this clonotype: Its antigen is not identified.

Primers used in a second PCR of about 6 to 11 cycles were a sample-barcoded 5' primer and a J-beta primer mix. TCRdb itself ran the 5' RACE reads through MiXCR, one entry per CDR3 protein. Altogether 1.5 million to 2 million distinct CDR3 sequences are present, roughly 28% being singletons, with the ten largest covering roughly 8.2%. Findings of the study overall: Researchers report that TCR beta diversity correlated strongly with naive T cell percentage. Per-million-T-cell TCR beta diversity fell roughly linearly with age.

Per the germline V gene, CDR1 is DFQATT and CDR2 is SNEGSKA (reference sequence). The CDR3 contains 14 residues. V shed 5 bases and J 5 bases; nucleotides not matched to a gene: 10. Sequenced input: blood. This clonotype originated in a woman in her twenties or thirties in good health. The rearrangement joins TRBV20-1 to TRBJ2-5; TRBD2 aligns across 8 bases. The CDR3 nucleotides read TGCAGTGCTTTACCAAGCGGGGGAGGCGAGACCCAGTACTTC. Its protein is CSALPSGGGETQYF.